This TCR beta chain was sequenced during a study of T cells after yellow fever vaccination. The authors made TCR cDNA by 5'RACE template switching, adding a universal primer site and UMIs. TCRdb re-called the 5' RACE reads through MiXCR, storing one row per CDR3 protein. This sample has around 360,000 distinct CDR3 sequences, with about 9.9% found just once. There are a few counts of this clonotype. The sample was PBMCs, taken on the day of the first yellow fever vaccination. The TCR was taken from a man aged 18 to 30 who received the YFV17D yellow fever vaccine.

In nucleotides, the CDR3 is TGTGCCAGCAGCTCATTCGGACTTCAGTACTTC. It encodes CASSSFGLQYF. This chain uses TRBV7-8 with TRBJ2-5; the D gene is possibly TRBD2 (5 bases). CDR1 and CDR2 (germline): SGHVS, FQNEAQ. This CDR3 is built from 11 residues. Trimming shortened V by 4 bases and J by 11 bases, and 11 bases separated the two germline ends.